These T cell receptor beta chains were read from a single sample in a study of prognosis after radiotherapy for stage I lung cancer. TCRdb ran MiXCR on the multiplex PCR reads and lists one entry per CDR3 protein. This sample has about 14,000 distinct CDR3 sequences; 55% to 70% occur once, and the top ten carry approximately 30%. Sequencing was performed on PBMCs, taken before or after stereotactic body radiation therapy (not recorded which). The receptors come from a donor at least 50 years old with non-small cell lung cancer. CDR3s include the opening cysteine and the closing phenylalanine or tryptophan. Each record gives: V gene, clone size, D gene, J gene, CDR3 protein, CDR3 DNA. D genes are given only for firm matches. Part of the rows lack a size; the others show once, few, many or a class for expanded clones.

TRBV12-3/TRBV12-4	-	-	TRBJ2-1	CASSFFGFGAPYNEQFF	TGTGCCAGCAGTTTCTTTGGTTTCGGGGCTCCTTACAATGAGCAGTTCTTC
TRBV7-9	many	-	TRBJ2-1	CASSLLAGNEQFF	TGTGCCAGCAGCTTACTAGCCGGCAATGAGCAGTTCTTC
TRBV20-1	-	-	TRBJ2-5	CSAESMETQYF	TGCAGTGCAGAGTCCATGGAGACCCAGTACTTC
TRBV6-1	-	TRBD2	TRBJ2-7	CASSPYSGSYEQYF	TGTGCCAGCAGTCCCTATAGCGGGAGCTACGAGCAGTACTTC
TRBV24-1	many	-	TRBJ1-1	CATSVGNTEAFF	TGTGCCACCAGTGTGGGGAACACTGAAGCTTTCTTT
TRBV20-1	-	-	TRBJ2-3	CSARDGGGTDTQYF	TGCAGTGCTAGAGACGGCGGGGGCACAGATACGCAGTATTTT
TRBV11-2	-	TRBD2	TRBJ2-3	CASSFSTWGGTGEGDTQYF	TGTGCCAGCAGCTTCAGTACCTGGGGAGGGACCGGGGAGGGGGATACGCAGTATTTT
TRBV2	-	-	TRBJ2-1	CASSSGGGGNEQFF	TGTGCCAGCAGTAGTGGCGGGGGCGGGAATGAGCAGTTCTTC
TRBV5-5	medium-sized	-	TRBJ1-5	CASSLVGGDSNQPQHF	TGTGCCAGCAGCTTGGTTGGGGGGGATAGCAATCAGCCCCAGCATTTT
TRBV28	-	TRBD1	TRBJ2-2	CASSSYRGTNTGELFF	TGTGCCAGCAGTTCGTACAGGGGGACGAACACCGGGGAGCTGTTTTTT
TRBV7-7	medium-sized	-	TRBJ2-1	CASSLGQGRYNEQFF	TGTGCTAGCAGCTTAGGGCAGGGGAGATACAATGAGCAGTTCTTC
TRBV2	many	-	TRBJ2-5	CATSWQGQETQYF	TGTGCCACCTCGTGGCAGGGGCAAGAGACCCAGTACTTC
TRBV7-9	many	-	TRBJ2-3	CASSLVGAGTDTQYF	TGTGCCAGCAGCTTAGTTGGGGCGGGAACAGATACGCAGTATTTT
TRBV7-2	many	TRBD1	TRBJ2-3	CASSSQGADTQYF	TGTGCCAGCAGCTCCCAGGGGGCGGATACGCAGTATTTT
TRBV13	many	-	TRBJ1-1	CASSARGLTEAFF	TGTGCCAGCAGCGCCCGAGGTCTTACTGAAGCTTTCTTT
TRBV12-5	-	TRBD2	TRBJ2-7	CAIGLVAGYEQYF	TGTGCTATTGGTTTGGTAGCGGGATACGAGCAGTACTTC
TRBV4-1	medium-sized	-	TRBJ1-1	CASSQEGRDTEAFF	TGCGCCAGCAGCCAAGAGGGGCGCGACACTGAAGCTTTCTTT
TRBV9	-	-	TRBJ2-1	CASSAISGNEQFF	TGTGCCAGCAGCGCCATATCCGGGAATGAGCAGTTCTTC
TRBV28	many	-	TRBJ2-1	CASNPPGGGYNEQFF	TGTGCCAGCAATCCCCCCGGAGGCGGGTACAATGAGCAGTTCTTC
TRBV12-3/TRBV12-4	-	-	TRBJ2-3	CASSRDLSSQYF	TGTGCCAGCAGTCGGGACCTTTCCTCGCAGTATTTT
TRBV6-2/TRBV6-3	-	TRBD2	TRBJ2-3	CASSYTGTSGDTQYF	TGTGCCAGCAGTTACACCGGGACTAGCGGAGATACGCAGTATTTT
TRBV6-1	-	-	TRBJ2-3	CASSVRITDTQYF	TGTGCCAGCAGCGTCAGGATCACAGATACGCAGTATTTT
TRBV10-3	many	TRBD2	TRBJ2-7	CAIKSGLAGEGGAYEQYF	TGTGCCATCAAGAGTGGGCTAGCGGGAGAGGGTGGGGCCTACGAGCAGTACTTC
TRBV12-3/TRBV12-4	many	-	TRBJ2-7	CASSPGSAYEQYF	TGTGCCAGCAGTCCCGGATCTGCCTACGAGCAGTACTTC
TRBV19	-	-	TRBJ1-5	CASSIRAGAHRDQHF	TGTGCCAGTAGTATAAGGGCGGGGGCCCACAGGGACCAGCATTTT
TRBV28	medium-sized	TRBD1	TRBJ2-7	CASSLGTGGYEQYF	TGTGCCAGCAGTTTGGGGACAGGGGGCTACGAGCAGTACTTC